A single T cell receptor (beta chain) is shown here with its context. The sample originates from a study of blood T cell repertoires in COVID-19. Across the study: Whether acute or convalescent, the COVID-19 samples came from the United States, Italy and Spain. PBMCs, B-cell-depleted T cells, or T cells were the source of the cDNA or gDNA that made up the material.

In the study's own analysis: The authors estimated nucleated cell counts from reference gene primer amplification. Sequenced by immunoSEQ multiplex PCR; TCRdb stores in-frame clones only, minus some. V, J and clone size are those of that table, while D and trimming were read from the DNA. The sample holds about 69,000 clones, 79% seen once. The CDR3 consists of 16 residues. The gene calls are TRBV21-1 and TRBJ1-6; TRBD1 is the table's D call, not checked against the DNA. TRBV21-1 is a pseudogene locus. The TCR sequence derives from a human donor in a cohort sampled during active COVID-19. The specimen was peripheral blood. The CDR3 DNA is TGTGCCAGCAGCTACTCCGGGACAGGTTCGGGGACACCCCTCCACTTT. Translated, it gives CASSYSGTGSGTPLHF.